The following is a T cell receptor beta chain sequence with its context. Its antigen is currently unknown. V dropped 4 bases and J dropped 6; count of bases not matched to a gene: 10. The CDR3 is 16 amino acids. CDR1 and CDR2 from the germline V gene are MGHRA and YSYEKL. The data originate from a study of cytomegalovirus exposure and HLA in healthy donors. Nominally healthy donors provided the samples, though records likely missed some immune exposures. Study observations and caveats: Only CMV serostatus was available as immune exposure information. Being indistinguishable, some V segments were excluded, TRBV6-2 and TRBV6-3 among them. Overall, roughly 150 TCR beta chains were annotated as cytomegalovirus-associated.

A multiplex PCR was run with 60 Vbeta primers and 13 Jbeta primers. Using immunoSEQ multiplex PCR, the repertoire was profiled, and TCRdb retains in-frame clones only, with some absent. The sample carries about 94,000 clones, 74% recorded once. Sequenced: PBMCs. This receptor was obtained from a man aged 25 to 40 in good health and CMV-seropositive. J is TRBJ2-2 and V is TRBV4-1; 8 nucleotides align to TRBD1. The CDR3 bases are TGCGCCAGCAGCCGACAGGGGTTTACGGCTGCCGGGGAGCTGTTTTTT. Translating gives CASSRQGFTAAGELFF.